This passage covers 13 T cell receptor beta chains from one sample sequenced in a study of blood T cell repertoires in COVID-19. Clones were sequenced by immunoSEQ multiplex PCR, and TCRdb holds only the in-frame ones, with some missing. The sample has 65,000 to 75,000 clones, roughly 80% seen once. The sequencing input was peripheral blood. These receptors came from a woman of 80 years or more with acute or convalescent COVID-19.

This clone has just a few counts. This rearrangement joins TRBV7-9 to TRBJ1-2; D gene uncertain. Germline V CDR1 and CDR2: SEHNR, FQNEAQ (reference sequence). V gave up 8 bases and J gave up 8 bases, with 15 bases separating them. The CDR3 sequence is 12 residues long. CDR3 in DNA: TGTGCCAGCCCCGGGCTTCGCGGGGGCTACACCTTC. Residues: CASPGLRGGYTF.

The count of this clone is one. The chain links TRBV5-1 to TRBJ1-1, with TRBD1 matching 7 bases. Germline values: CDR1 SGHRS, CDR2 YFSETQ. The CDR3 sequence is 14 residues long. V lost 5 bases to trimming and J lost 5 bases; unmatched junction nucleotides: 9. The CDR3 DNA is TGCGCCAGCAGTTACGATACAGGGGAAACTGAAGCTTTCTTT. Amino acid sequence: CASSYDTGETEAFF.

The J gene is TRBJ1-3, the V gene TRBV25-1; 7 bases agree with TRBD1. CDR3 length: 15 residues. Germline V gives CDR1 MGHDK, CDR2 SYGVNS. With 6 bases clipped from V and 0 bases from J, the junction kept 5 bases outside the gene matches. The CDR3 DNA follows: TGTGCCAGCAGGGCCCGGGACAGCTCTGGAAACACCATATATTTT. Its translation: CASRARDSSGNTIYF. The full variable domain, its missing parts supplied by reference TRBV25-1 and TRBJ1-3, is EADIYQTPRYLVIGTGKKITLECSQTMGHDKMYWYQQDPGMELHLIHYSYGVNSTEKGDLSSESTVSRIRTEHFPLTLESARPSHTSQYLCASRARDSSGNTIYFGEGSWLTVV.

The chain has TRBV11-2 and TRBJ1-3; possible D gene TRBD1, 5 bases. This CDR3 comprises 12 residues. V was cut by 5 bases and J by 5 bases, with 7 bases left in between. CDR1 is SGHAT, CDR2 FQNNGV, per germline. CDR3 in DNA: TGTGCCAGCAGCCCAGGGAGAAACACCATATATTTT. It specifies CASSPGRNTIYF.

The V gene is TRBV5-1, the J gene TRBJ2-1, with 8 bases aligning to TRBD1. V dropped 4 bases and J dropped 8; count of bases not matched to a gene: 8. CDR1 and CDR2 from the germline V gene are SGHRS and YFSETQ. The CDR3 consists of 14 residues. CDR3 nucleotides: TGCGCCAGCAGCGTGGGGACAGGATCGGATGAGCAGTTCTTC. Its protein is CASSVGTGSDEQFF.

The CDR3 DNA reads as TGCGCCAGCAGCGGTGCTAGCGGGGAACAAGAGACCCAGTACTTC. This sequence encodes CASSGASGEQETQYF. V usage is TRBV5-1 and J usage is TRBJ2-5, with 9 nucleotides matching TRBD2. With V trimmed by 4 bases and J by 2 bases, 6 bases remained unmatched. Per the germline V gene, CDR1 is SGHRS and CDR2 is YFSETQ. This CDR3 region has 15 residues.

This rearrangement joins TRBV5-4 to TRBJ1-1; TRBD1 is a possible D gene (6 bases). CDR3 length equals 14 residues. The germline V gene has CDR1 SGHNT and CDR2 YYREEE (reference sequence). V shed 2 bases and J shed 0 bases, with 8 bases lying between them. The CDR3 is CASSFGQLNTEAFF. The CDR3 nucleotides are TGTGCCAGCAGCTTTGGACAGTTGAACACTGAAGCTTTCTTT. Based on the CDR3 plus reference TRBV5-4 and TRBJ1-1, the full variable domain is ETGVTQSPTHLIKTRGQQVTLRCSSQSGHNTVSWYQQALGQGPQFIFQYYREEENGRGNFPPRFSGLQFPNYSSELNVNALELDDSALYLCASSFGQLNTEAFFGQGTRLTVV.

J is TRBJ2-5 and V is TRBV5-4; TRBD1 matches at 11 bases. The CDR3 has 15 residues. V was clipped by 3 bases and J by 4 bases; unmatched bases: 5. The germline V gene has CDR1 SGHNT and CDR2 YYREEE (reference sequence). CDR3 DNA: TGTGCCAGCAGCTGGGCCGGGACAGGGGGAGAGACCCAGTACTTC. Protein product: CASSWAGTGGETQYF.

This chain joins TRBV11-3 and TRBJ2-2; 9 nucleotides agree with TRBD1. The V gene end was trimmed by 5 bases and the J gene end by 6 bases; junction bases not matched to a gene: 7. The CDR3 totals 15 residues. Germline V lookup: CDR1 SGHNT, CDR2 YENEEA. This chain's CDR3 is CASSHRTGESGELFF. The CDR3 nucleotides read TGTGCCAGCAGCCACCGGACAGGGGAATCCGGGGAGCTGTTTTTT.

The chain joins TRBV5-1 to TRBJ2-3; TRBD2 might be the D (7 bases). Germline V gives CDR1 SGHRS, CDR2 YFSETQ. Deletions cut 4 bases from V and 3 bases from J, with 15 bases between. The CDR3 sequence is 15 residues long. CDR3 nucleotides: TGCGCCAGCAGCCCTATACGGGGGGCAACAGATACGCAGTATTTT. Encoded protein: CASSPIRGATDTQYF.

The chain combines TRBV5-6 with TRBJ1-1; tentatively, D is TRBD1 (5 bases). Trimming removed 0 bases from V and 8 bases from J, with 8 bases in between. Germline CDR1 is SGHDT and CDR2 is YYEEEE. CDR3 length: 12 amino acids. The CDR3 DNA is TGTGCCAGCAGCTTGGGGTACAGGGAAGCTTTCTTT. Translation gives CASSLGYREAFF.

This clone was counted once. V gene TRBV7-8 combines with J gene TRBJ2-3; D might be TRBD2 (6 bases). Trimming removed 1 base at V and 1 base at J, with 6 bases between. Germline V gene lookup returns CDR1 SGHVS and CDR2 FQNEAQ. The CDR3 is 14 amino acids. CDR3 in DNA: TGTGCCAGCAGCTTAGTAGCGGGCACAGATACGCAGTATTTT. Translating it yields CASSLVAGTDTQYF.

This chain connects TRBV9 to TRBJ1-2, with 8 bases matching TRBD1. Looked up from germline, CDR1 is SGDLS and CDR2 is YYNGEE. V trimming: 6 bases; J trimming: 4 bases; junction bases outside the gene matches: 8. The CDR3 is 14 residues long. The CDR3 DNA sequence: TGTGCCAGCACCCGTCCAGGGGGCGCCTATGGCTACACCTTC. Translation: CASTRPGGAYGYTF. Complete variable domain (other parts from reference TRBV9 and TRBJ1-2): DSGVTQTPKHLITATGQRVTLRCSPRSGDLSVYWYQQSLDQGLQFLIQYYNGEERAKGNILERFSAQQFPDLHSELNLSSLELGDSALYFCASTRPGGAYGYTFGSGTRLTVV.